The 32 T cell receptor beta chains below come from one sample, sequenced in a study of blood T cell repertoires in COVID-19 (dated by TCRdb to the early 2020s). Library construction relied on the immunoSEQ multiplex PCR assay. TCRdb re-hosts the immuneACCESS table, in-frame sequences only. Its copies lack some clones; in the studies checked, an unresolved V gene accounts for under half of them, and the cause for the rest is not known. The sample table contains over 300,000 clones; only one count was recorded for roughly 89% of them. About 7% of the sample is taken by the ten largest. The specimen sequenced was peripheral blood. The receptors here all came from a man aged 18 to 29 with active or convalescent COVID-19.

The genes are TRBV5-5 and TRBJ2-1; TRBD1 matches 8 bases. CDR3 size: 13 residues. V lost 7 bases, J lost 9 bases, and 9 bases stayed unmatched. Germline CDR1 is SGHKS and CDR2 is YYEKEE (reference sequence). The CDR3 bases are TGTGCCAGCCAAGGCAGGGGGCAAGCTGAGCAGTTCTTC. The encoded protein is CASQGRGQAEQFF.

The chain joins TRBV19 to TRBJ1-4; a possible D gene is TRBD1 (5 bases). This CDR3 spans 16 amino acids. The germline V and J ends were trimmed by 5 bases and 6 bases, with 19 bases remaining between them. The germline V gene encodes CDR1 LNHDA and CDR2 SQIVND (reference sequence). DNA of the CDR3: TGTGCCAGTAGTGTCTACGGGGGTCCGGTTGATGAAAAACTGTTTTTT. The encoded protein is CASSVYGGPVDEKLFF. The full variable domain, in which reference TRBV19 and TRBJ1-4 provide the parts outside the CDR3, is DGGITQSPKYLFRKEGQNVTLSCEQNLNHDAMYWYRQDPGQGLRLIYYSQIVNDFQKGDIAEGYSVSREKKESFPLTVTSAQKNPTAFYLCASSVYGGPVDEKLFFGSGTQLSVL.

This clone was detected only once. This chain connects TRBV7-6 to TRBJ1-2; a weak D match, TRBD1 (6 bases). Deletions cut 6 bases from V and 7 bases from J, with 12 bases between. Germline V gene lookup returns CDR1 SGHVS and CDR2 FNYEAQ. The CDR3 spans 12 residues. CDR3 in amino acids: CASRGGACGYTF. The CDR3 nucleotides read TGTGCCAGCAGAGGGGGGGCGTGTGGCTACACCTTC.

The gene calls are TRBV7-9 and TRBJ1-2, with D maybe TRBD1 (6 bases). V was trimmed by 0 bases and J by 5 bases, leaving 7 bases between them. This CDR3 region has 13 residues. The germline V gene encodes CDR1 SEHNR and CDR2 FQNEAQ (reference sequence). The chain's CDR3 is CASSLARGYGYTF. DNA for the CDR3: TGTGCCAGCAGCTTAGCCAGGGGATATGGCTACACCTTC.

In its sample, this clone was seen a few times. The CDR3: CASSLLAGTTEAFF. CDR3 sequence (DNA): TGTGCCAGTAGTCTCCTGGCGGGGACCACTGAAGCTTTCTTT. The chain couples TRBV19 to TRBJ1-1, with a possible D match to TRBD1 (5 bases). With 5 bases removed from V and 4 bases from J, the gap between germline ends came to 14 bases. The germline V gene encodes CDR1 LNHDA and CDR2 SQIVND (reference sequence). This CDR3 region has 14 residues.

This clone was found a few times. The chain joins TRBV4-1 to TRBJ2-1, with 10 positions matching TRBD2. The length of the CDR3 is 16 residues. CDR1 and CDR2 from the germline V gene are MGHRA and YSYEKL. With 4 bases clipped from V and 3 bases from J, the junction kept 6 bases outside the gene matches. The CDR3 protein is CASSPRRTSGYNEQFF. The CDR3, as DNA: TGCGCCAGCAGCCCACGACGGACTAGCGGCTACAATGAGCAGTTCTTC.

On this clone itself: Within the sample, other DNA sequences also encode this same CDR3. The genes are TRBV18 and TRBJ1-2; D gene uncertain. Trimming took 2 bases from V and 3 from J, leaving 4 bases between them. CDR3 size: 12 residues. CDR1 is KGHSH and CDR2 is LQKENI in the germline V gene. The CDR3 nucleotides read TGTGCCAGCTCACCAAGCGACTATGGCTACACCTTC. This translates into CASSPSDYGYTF.

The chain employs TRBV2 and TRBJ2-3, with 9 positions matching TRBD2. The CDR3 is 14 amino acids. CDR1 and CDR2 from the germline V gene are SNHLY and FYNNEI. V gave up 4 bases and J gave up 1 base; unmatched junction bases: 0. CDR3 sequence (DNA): TGTGCCAGCAGTGGGACTAGCGGCACAGATACGCAGTATTTT. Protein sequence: CASSGTSGTDTQYF.

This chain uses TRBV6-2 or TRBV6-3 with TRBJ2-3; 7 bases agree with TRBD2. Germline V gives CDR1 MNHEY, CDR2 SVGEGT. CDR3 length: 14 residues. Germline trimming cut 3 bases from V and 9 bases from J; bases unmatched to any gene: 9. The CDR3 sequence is CASSYLSRGDTQYF. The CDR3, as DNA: TGTGCCAGCAGTTATCTGTCCCGGGGGGACACGCAGTATTTT.

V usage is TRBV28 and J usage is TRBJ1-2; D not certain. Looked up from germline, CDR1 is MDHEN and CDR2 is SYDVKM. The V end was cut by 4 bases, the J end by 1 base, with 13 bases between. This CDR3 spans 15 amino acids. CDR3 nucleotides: TGTGCCAGCAGTTCTTACGCCGGGGTTAACTATGGCTACACCTTC. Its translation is CASSSYAGVNYGYTF.

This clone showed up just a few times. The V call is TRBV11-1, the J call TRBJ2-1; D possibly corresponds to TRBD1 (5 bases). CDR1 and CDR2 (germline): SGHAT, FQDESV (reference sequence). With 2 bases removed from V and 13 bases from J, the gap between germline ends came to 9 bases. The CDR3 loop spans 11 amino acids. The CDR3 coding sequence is TGTGCCAGCAGCTTACAGGGTTATCAGTTCTTC. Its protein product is CASSLQGYQFF.

The CDR3 protein is CASSVVTGGIYGYTF. The CDR3 region has the DNA TGTGCCAGCAGCGTAGTGACAGGGGGGATCTATGGCTACACCTTC. The V call is TRBV9, the J call TRBJ1-2, with 9 bases that match TRBD1. The germline V gene has CDR1 SGDLS and CDR2 YYNGEE. This CDR3 region has 15 residues. V dropped 0 bases and J dropped 4; count of bases not matched to a gene: 4. Full variable domain (remainder filled in from reference TRBV9 and TRBJ1-2): DSGVTQTPKHLITATGQRVTLRCSPRSGDLSVYWYQQSLDQGLQFLIQYYNGEERAKGNILERFSAQQFPDLHSELNLSSLELGDSALYFCASSVVTGGIYGYTFGSGTRLTVV.

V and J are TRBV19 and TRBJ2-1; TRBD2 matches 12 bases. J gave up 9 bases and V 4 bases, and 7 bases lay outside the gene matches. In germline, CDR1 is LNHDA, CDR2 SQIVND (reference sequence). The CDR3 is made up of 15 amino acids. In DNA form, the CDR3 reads TGTGCCAGTAGTAATCCTAGCGGGGGGGCAAGTGAGCAGTTCTTC. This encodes CASSNPSGGASEQFF.

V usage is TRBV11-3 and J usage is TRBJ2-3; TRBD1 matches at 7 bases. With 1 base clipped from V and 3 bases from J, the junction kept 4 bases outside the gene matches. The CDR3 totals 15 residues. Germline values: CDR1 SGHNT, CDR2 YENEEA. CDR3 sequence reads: CASSLGGTETDTQYF. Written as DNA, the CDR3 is TGTGCCAGCAGCTTAGGGGGGACAGAAACAGATACGCAGTATTTT.

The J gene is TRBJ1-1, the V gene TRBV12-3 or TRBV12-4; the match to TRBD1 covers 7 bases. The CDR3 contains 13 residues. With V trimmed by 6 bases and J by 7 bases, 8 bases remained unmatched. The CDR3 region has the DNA TGTGCCAGCAGGCGAGTCGACAGGGATGAAGCTTTCTTT. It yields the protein CASRRVDRDEAFF.

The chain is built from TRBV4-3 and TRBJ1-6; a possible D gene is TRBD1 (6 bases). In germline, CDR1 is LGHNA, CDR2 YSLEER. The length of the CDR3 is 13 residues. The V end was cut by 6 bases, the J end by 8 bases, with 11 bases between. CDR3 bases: TGCGCCAGCAGTCAAAGGGGGTATTCACCCCTCCACTTT. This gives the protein CASSQRGYSPLHF.

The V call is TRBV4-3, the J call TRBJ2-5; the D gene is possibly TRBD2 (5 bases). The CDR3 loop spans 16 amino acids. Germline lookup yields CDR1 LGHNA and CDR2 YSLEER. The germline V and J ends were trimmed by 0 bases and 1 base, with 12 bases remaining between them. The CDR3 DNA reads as TGCGCCAGCAGCCAAGATCCGCCGGGATCCCAAGAGACCCAGTACTTC. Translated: CASSQDPPGSQETQYF.

The CDR3 region is CASSLDPVQGNEQYF. DNA for the CDR3: TGTGCCAGCAGCTTAGATCCAGTACAGGGGAACGAGCAGTACTTC. The gene calls are TRBV11-2 and TRBJ2-7; TRBD1 aligns across 7 bases. The length of the CDR3 is 15 residues. With V trimmed by 0 bases and J by 5 bases, 7 bases remained unmatched. Looked up from germline, CDR1 is SGHAT and CDR2 is FQNNGV.

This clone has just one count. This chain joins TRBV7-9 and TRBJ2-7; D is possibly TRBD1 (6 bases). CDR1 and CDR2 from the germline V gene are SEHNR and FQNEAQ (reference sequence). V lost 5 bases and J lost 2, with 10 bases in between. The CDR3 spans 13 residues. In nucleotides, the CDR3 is TGTGCCAGCAGCGAGGACAGTGCCTACGAGCAGTACTTC. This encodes CASSEDSAYEQYF.

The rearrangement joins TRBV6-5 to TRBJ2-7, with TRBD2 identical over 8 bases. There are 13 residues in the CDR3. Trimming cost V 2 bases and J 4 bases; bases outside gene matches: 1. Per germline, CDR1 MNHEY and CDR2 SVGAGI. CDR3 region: CASSYAGGYEQYF. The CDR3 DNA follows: TGTGCCAGCAGTTACGCGGGGGGATACGAGCAGTACTTC.

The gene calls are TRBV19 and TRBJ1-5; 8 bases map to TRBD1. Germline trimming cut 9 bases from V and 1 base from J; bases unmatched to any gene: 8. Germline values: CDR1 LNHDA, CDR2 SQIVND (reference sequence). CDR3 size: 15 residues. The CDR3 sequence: CARTDRGQSNQPQHF. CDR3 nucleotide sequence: TGTGCCAGAACAGACAGGGGCCAAAGCAATCAGCCCCAGCATTTT.

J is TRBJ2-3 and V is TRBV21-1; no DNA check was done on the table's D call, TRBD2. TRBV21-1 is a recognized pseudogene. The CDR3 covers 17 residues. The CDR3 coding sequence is TGTGCCAGCAGCAAAGTGGGTAGCGGGGGTTGCACAGATACGCAGTATTTT. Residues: CASSKVGSGGCTDTQYF.

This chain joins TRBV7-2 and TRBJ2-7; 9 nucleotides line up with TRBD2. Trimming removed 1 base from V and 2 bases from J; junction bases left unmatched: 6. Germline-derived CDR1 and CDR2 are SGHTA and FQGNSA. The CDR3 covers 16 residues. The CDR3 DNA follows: TGTGCCAGCAGCTTAGTGCAGGGCGGGGGGGCCTACGAGCAGTACTTC. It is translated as CASSLVQGGGAYEQYF. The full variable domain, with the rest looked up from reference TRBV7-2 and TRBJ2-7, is GAGVSQSPSNKVTEKGKDVELRCDPISGHTALYWYRQSLGQGLEFLIYFQGNSAPDKSGLPSDRFSAERTGGSVSTLTIQRTQQEDSAVYLCASSLVQGGGAYEQYFGPGTRLTVT.

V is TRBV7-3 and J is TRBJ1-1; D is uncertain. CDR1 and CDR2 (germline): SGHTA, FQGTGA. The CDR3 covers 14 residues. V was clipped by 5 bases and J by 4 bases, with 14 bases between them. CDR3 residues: CASSPGSLPTEAFF. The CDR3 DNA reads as TGTGCCAGCAGCCCGGGATCATTGCCCACTGAAGCTTTCTTT.

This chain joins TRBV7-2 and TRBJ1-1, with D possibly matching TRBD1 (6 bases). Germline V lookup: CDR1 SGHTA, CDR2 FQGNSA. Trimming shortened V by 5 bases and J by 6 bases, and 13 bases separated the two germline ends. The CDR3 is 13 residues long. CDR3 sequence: CASSPVTGSEAFF. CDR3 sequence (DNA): TGTGCCAGCAGCCCAGTTACAGGGTCTGAAGCTTTCTTT.

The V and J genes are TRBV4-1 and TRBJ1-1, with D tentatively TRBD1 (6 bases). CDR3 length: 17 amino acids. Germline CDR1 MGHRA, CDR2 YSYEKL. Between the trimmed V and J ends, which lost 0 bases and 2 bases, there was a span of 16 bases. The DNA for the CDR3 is TGCGCCAGCAGCCAAGATACGGGACACCGTTTAAACACTGAAGCTTTCTTT. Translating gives CASSQDTGHRLNTEAFF.

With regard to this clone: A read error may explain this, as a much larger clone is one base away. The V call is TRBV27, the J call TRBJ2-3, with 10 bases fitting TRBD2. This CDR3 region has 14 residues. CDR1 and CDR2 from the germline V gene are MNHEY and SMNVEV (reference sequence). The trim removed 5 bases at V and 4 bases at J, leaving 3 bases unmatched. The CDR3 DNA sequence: TGTGCCAGCAGTGGGCTAGCGGGAGCAGATACGCAGTATTTT. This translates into CASSGLAGADTQYF.

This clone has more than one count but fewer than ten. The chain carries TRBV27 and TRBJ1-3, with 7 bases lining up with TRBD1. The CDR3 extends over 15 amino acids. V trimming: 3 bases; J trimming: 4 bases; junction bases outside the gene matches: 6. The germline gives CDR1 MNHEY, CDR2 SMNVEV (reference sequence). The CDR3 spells CASSLEGAGGNTIYF. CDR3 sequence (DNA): TGTGCCAGCAGTTTGGAGGGGGCTGGGGGAAACACCATATATTTT.

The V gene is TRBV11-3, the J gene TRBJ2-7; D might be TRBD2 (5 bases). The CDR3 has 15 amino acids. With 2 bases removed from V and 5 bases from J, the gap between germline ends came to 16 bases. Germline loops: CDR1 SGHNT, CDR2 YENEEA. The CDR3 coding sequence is TGTGCCAGCAGCTTAAGGTTAGGAGGTTTGGACGAGCAGTACTTC. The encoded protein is CASSLRLGGLDEQYF.

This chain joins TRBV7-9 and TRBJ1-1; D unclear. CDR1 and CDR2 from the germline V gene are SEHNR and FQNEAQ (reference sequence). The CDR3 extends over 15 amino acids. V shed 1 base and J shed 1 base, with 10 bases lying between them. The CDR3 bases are TGTGCCAGCAGCTTAGGGCAAACAGAGAACACTGAAGCTTTCTTT. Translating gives CASSLGQTENTEAFF. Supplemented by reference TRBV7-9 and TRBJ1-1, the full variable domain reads DTGVSQNPRHKITKRGQNVTFRCDPISEHNRLYWYRQTLGQGPEFLTYFQNEAQLEKSRLLSDRFSAERPKGSFSTLEIQRTEQGDSAMYLCASSLGQTENTEAFFGQGTRLTVV.

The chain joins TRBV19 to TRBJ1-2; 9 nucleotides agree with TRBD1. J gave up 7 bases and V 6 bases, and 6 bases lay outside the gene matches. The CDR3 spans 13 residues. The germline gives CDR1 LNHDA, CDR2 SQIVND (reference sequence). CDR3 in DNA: TGTGCCAGTAGAGGGACAGGGTTTGGTGGCTACACCTTC. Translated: CASRGTGFGGYTF.

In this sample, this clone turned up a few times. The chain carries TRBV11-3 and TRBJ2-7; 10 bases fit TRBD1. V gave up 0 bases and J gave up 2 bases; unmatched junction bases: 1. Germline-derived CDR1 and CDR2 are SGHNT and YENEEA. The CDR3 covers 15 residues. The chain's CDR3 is CASSLDGTGAYEQYF. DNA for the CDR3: TGTGCCAGCAGCTTAGACGGGACAGGGGCCTACGAGCAGTACTTC.